Each of the 2 T cell receptor beta chains below was sequenced from the same sample in a study of response to subunit inactivated influenza vaccine. TCRdb re-called the RT-PCR reads through MiXCR, storing one row per CDR3 protein. Altogether hundreds of thousands of distinct CDR3 sequences are present, 14% being singletons, with the ten largest covering around 7.6%. The sequencing here drew on PBMCs from blood, taken less than 15 days before vaccination. All receptors come from a man aged 50 to 60 who received an inactivated influenza vaccine.

The V gene is TRBV6-1, the J gene TRBJ2-2; D perhaps matches TRBD1 (5 bases). CDR3 length equals 17 residues. The ends were cut back, 5 bases at V and 6 bases at J, with 22 bases in the middle. CDR1 MNHNS and CDR2 SASEGT come from the germline V gene. In DNA form, the CDR3 reads TGTGCCAGCAGTCCCACACCAGGGAAAGGGTATTCCGGGGAGCTGTTTTTT. Its protein is CASSPTPGKGYSGELFF.

This clonotype was seen a few times. The J gene is TRBJ2-5, the V gene TRBV15; D gene uncertain. Germline CDR1 is LNHNV and CDR2 is YYDKDF (reference sequence). The germline V and J ends were trimmed by 0 bases and 1 base, with 15 bases remaining between them. The CDR3 length is 17 residues. CDR3 DNA: TGTGCCACCAGCAGAGAAGGAACCCCGCTATTCCAAGAGACCCAGTACTTC. It is translated as CATSREGTPLFQETQYF.